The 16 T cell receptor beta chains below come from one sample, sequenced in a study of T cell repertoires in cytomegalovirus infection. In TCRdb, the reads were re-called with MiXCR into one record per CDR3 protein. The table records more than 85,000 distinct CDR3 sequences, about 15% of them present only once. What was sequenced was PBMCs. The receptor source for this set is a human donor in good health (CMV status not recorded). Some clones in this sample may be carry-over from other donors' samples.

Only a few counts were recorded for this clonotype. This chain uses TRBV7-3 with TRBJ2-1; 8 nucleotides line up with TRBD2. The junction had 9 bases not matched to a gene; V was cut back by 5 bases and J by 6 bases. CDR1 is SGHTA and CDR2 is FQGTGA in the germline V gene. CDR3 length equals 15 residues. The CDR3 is CASSVAGGGLNEQFF. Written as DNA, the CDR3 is TGTGCCAGCAGCGTAGCCGGCGGGGGGCTCAATGAGCAGTTCTTC.

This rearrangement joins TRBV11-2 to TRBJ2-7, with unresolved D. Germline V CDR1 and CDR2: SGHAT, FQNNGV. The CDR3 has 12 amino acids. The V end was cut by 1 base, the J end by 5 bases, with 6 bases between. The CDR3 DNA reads TGTGCCAGCAGCTTAGTCGGCAACGAGCAGTACTTC. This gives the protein CASSLVGNEQYF.

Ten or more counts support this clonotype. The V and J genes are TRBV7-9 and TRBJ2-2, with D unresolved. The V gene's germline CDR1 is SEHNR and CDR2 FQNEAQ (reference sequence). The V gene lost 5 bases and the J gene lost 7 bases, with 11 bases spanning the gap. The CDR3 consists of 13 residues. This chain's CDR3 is CASSPGPGGELFF. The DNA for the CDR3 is TGTGCCAGCAGCCCCGGTCCCGGCGGGGAGCTGTTTTTT.

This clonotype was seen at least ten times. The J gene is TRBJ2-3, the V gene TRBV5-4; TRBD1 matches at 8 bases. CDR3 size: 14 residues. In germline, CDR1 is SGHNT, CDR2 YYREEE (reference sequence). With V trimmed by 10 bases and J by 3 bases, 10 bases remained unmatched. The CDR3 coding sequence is TGTGCCTATACAGGGGGACGGGCAACAGATACGCAGTATTTT. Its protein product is CAYTGGRATDTQYF.

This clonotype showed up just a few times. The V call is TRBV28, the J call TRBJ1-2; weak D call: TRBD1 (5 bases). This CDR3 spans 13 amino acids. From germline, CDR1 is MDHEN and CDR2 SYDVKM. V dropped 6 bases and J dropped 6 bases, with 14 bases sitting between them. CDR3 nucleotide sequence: TGTGCCAGCAGACTGACAGCCGGGCATGGCTACACCTTC. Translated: CASRLTAGHGYTF.

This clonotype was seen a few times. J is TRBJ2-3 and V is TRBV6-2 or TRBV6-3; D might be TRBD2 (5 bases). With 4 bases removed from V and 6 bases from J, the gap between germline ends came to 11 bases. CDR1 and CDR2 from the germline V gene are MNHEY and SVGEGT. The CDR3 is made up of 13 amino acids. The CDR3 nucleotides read TGTGCCAGCAGTTTTCACTGGACTGATACGCAGTATTTT. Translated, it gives CASSFHWTDTQYF.

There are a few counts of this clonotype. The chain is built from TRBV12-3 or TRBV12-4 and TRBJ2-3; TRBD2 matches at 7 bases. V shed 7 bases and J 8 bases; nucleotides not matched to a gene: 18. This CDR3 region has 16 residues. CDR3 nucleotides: TGTGCCAGCACCGCCGGGGAGCGGGGTGCACCCAGTACGCAGTATTTT. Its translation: CASTAGERGAPSTQYF.

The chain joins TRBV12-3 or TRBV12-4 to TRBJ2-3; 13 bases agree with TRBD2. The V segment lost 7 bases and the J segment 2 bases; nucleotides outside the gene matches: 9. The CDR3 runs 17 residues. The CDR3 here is CASTRRTSGGFTDTQYF. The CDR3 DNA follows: TGTGCCAGCACCCGGCGGACTAGCGGGGGATTCACAGATACGCAGTATTTT.

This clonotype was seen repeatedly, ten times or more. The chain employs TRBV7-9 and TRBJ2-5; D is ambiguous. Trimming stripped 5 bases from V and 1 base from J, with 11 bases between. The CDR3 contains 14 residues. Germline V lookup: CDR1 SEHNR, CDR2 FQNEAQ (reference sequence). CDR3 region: CASSERQVQETQYF. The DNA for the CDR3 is TGTGCCAGCAGCGAACGACAAGTCCAAGAGACCCAGTACTTC.

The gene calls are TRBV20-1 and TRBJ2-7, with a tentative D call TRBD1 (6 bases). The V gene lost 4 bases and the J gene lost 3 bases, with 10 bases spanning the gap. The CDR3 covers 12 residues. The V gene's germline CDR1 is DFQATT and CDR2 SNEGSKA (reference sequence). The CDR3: CSATQGNYEQYF. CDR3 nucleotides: TGCAGTGCTACACAGGGCAACTACGAGCAGTACTTC.

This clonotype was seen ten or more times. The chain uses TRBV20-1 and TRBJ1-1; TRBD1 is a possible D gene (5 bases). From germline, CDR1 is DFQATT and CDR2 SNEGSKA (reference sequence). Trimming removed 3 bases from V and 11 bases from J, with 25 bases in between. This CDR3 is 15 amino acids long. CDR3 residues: CSARAGGRTEVSAFF. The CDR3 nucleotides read TGCAGTGCTAGGGCCGGGGGGAGAACGGAGGTGTCGGCTTTCTTT.

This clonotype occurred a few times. CDR3 sequence reads: CSASRTGGYEQYF. CDR3 coding DNA: TGCAGTGCTAGCCGGACAGGCGGCTACGAGCAGTACTTC. The chain links TRBV20-1 to TRBJ2-7; 7 positions match TRBD1. Trimming at V came to 3 bases and at J to 3 bases, leaving 5 bases not matched to a gene. The CDR3 length is 13 residues. CDR1 and CDR2 (germline): DFQATT, SNEGSKA (reference sequence).

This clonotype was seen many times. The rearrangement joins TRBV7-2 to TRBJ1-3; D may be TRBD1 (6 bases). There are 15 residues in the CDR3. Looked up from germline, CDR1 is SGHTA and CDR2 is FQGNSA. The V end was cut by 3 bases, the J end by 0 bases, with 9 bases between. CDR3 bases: TGTGCCAGCAGCTTTTACAGGGACTCTGGAAACACCATATATTTT. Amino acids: CASSFYRDSGNTIYF.

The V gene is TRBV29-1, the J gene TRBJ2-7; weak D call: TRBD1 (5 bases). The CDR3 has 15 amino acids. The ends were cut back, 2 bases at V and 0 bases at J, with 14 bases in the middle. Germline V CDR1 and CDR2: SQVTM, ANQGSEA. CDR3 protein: CSVELQGASSYEQYF. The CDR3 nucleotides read TGCAGCGTTGAATTGCAAGGGGCCTCCTCCTACGAGCAGTACTTC.

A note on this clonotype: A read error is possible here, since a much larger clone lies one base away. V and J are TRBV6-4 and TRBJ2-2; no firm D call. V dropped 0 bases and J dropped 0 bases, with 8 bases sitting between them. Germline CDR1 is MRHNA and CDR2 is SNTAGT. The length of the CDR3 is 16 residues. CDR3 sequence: CASSDSYRANTGELFF. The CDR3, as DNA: TGTGCCAGCAGTGACTCTTACCGTGCGAACACCGGGGAGCTGTTTTTT.

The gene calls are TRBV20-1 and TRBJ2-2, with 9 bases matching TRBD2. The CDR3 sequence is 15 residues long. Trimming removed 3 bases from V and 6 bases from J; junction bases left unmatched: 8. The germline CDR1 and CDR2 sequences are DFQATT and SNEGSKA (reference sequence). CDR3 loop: CSASSRGGAAGELFF. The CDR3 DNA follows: TGCAGTGCTAGCTCCCGCGGGGGGGCCGCCGGGGAGCTGTTTTTT.